Here is one T cell receptor beta chain with its context. What it recognizes is unknown. These data are taken from a study of cytomegalovirus exposure and HLA in healthy donors. General study points: A later analysis found TCR association rates differed by HLA locus, highest for DRB1 and lowest for HLA-C. It was about 180 TCR beta chains that were listed as cytomegalovirus-associated. Researchers left out some V segments, among them TRBV6-2 and TRBV6-3, as indistinguishable. A later analysis showed HLA-associated TCR beta chains outstripping equally common others in clonal expansion.

This PCR relied on a set of 60 Vbeta primers and 13 Jbeta primers. The table came from immunoSEQ multiplex PCR; TCRdb's copy has only in-frame clones and leaves some out. The sample table sets out 150,000 to 200,000 clones. The CDR3 has 16 residues. Germline loops: CDR1 SGDLS, CDR2 YYNGEE. V dropped 0 bases and J dropped 1 base, with 8 bases sitting between them. The rearrangement links TRBV9 to TRBJ2-6; D gene uncertain. The specimen was PBMCs. The sequence was obtained from a boy aged 10-17 years in good health and CMV-seronegative. CDR3 bases: TGTGCCAGCAGCGTAGTAACCGGGTCTGGGGCCAACGTCCTGACTTTC. This gives the protein CASSVVTGSGANVLTF.